What follows are 25 T cell receptor beta chains derived from one specimen sequenced in a study of spatial heterogeneity in lung cancer (dated by TCRdb to about 2019). The sample's time point label is to be understood as: blood at routine non-recurrence follow-up after resection. TCR sequencing used whole RNA extracted from tumor and nontumor lung tissue, or from cryopreserved PBMC samples, without cell sorting. Library preparation used 5' RACE. The instrument given in TCRdb is NextSeq 500. Clones were called with MiXCR by TCRdb after fastp trimmed the public reads at Q25, and only in-frame beta chains were retained. Rows with a matching CDR3 protein are joined into one entry that keeps the most common DNA and genes. The sample data list about 52,000 distinct CDR3 sequences, and around 6.7% of these were observed just once. The ten largest clones represent less than 45% of the sample. The sample here was PBMCs, taken at follow-up. The origin of the receptors is a female donor with early-stage non-small cell lung cancer.

This clonotype was counted many times. This chain uses TRBV5-1 with TRBJ1-2, with 11 bases fitting TRBD1. The CDR3 contains 14 residues. The junction had 7 bases not matched to a gene; V was cut back by 4 bases and J by 8 bases. In germline, CDR1 is SGHRS, CDR2 YFSETQ. The CDR3 nucleotides read TGCGCCAGCAGCCCCGGACAGGGGGCGCGAGGCTACACCTTC. Translation: CASSPGQGARGYTF. Complete variable domain (other parts from reference TRBV5-1 and TRBJ1-2): KAGVTQTPRYLIKTRGQQVTLSCSPISGHRSVSWYQQTPGQGLQFLFEYFSETQRNKGNFPGRFSGRQFSNSRSEMNVSTLELGDSALYLCASSPGQGARGYTFGSGTRLTVV.

Many counts were recorded for this clonotype. This chain links TRBV29-1 with TRBJ1-1; D not resolved. CDR1 SQVTM and CDR2 ANQGSEA come from the germline V gene. The ends were cut back, 7 bases at V and 1 base at J, with 10 bases in the middle. The CDR3 runs 12 residues. CDR3 loop: CSAYMGNTEAFF. Written as DNA, the CDR3 is TGCAGCGCGTACATGGGGAACACTGAAGCTTTCTTT.

This clonotype was counted ten times or more. The chain has TRBV7-2 and TRBJ2-1; no clear D. Trimming left V 1 base short and J 0 bases short, with 7 bases between. The germline V gene has CDR1 SGHTA and CDR2 FQGNSA. The CDR3 consists of 15 residues. The CDR3 loop is CASSLGPSSYNEQFF. The CDR3 region has the DNA TGTGCCAGCAGCTTAGGGCCTAGCTCCTACAATGAGCAGTTCTTC.

The V gene is TRBV20-1, the J gene TRBJ2-3, with 8 bases that match TRBD1. V was pared by 3 bases and J by 2 bases, with 10 bases of the junction left unmatched. The CDR3 loop spans 16 amino acids. Germline CDR1 reads DFQATT; CDR2 reads SNEGSKA (reference sequence). The CDR3 sequence: CSASGAQGALTDTQYF. The CDR3 coding sequence is TGCAGTGCTAGCGGGGCCCAGGGGGCCCTCACAGATACGCAGTATTTT.

Only a few counts were recorded for this clonotype. The junction differs from germline at one of its ends, possibly a read error. The chain carries TRBV7-6 and TRBJ2-3; the match to TRBD2 covers 8 bases. The CDR3 totals 20 residues. Germline CDR1 is SGHVS and CDR2 is FNYEAQ. The CDR3 reads CASSPRLARGGPVNTNTQYF. The DNA of the CDR3 is TGTGCCAGCAGCCCAAGGCTAGCCCGGGGGGGGCCCGTAAACACAAATACGCAGTATTTT.

The chain carries TRBV14 and TRBJ2-3; D is unresolved. The CDR3 has 17 residues. Deletions cut 2 bases from V and 4 bases from J, with 19 bases between. Germline loops: CDR1 SGHDN, CDR2 FVKESK. CDR3: CASSQPHLETIADTQYF. CDR3 DNA: TGTGCCAGCAGCCAACCCCATTTGGAAACAATCGCAGATACGCAGTATTTT.

The V gene is TRBV4-1, the J gene TRBJ1-5; D is unresolved. In germline, CDR1 is MGHRA, CDR2 YSYEKL. V lost 4 bases, J lost 1 base, and 11 bases lay in between. The CDR3 sequence is 15 residues long. The CDR3 bases are TGCGCCAGCAGCCTTGGTTGGGAGAGCAATCAGCCCCAGCATTTT. Protein: CASSLGWESNQPQHF.

This clonotype showed up many times. The chain recombines TRBV5-8 with TRBJ1-4; D is possibly TRBD1 (5 bases). There are 13 residues in the CDR3. V was trimmed by 4 bases and J by 4 bases, leaving 8 bases between them. Per the germline V gene, CDR1 is SGHTS and CDR2 is YDEGEE. CDR3 sequence reads: CASSGGLNEKLFF. CDR3 bases: TGTGCCAGCAGCGGGGGACTTAATGAAAAACTGTTTTTT.

The chain is built from TRBV5-6 and TRBJ2-1; D may be TRBD2 (5 bases). This CDR3 comprises 14 residues. Trimming left V 4 bases short and J 5 bases short, with 13 bases between. Germline lookup yields CDR1 SGHDT and CDR2 YYEEEE. DNA for the CDR3: TGTGCCAGCAGCCGAGGGAGAAGAAACAATGAGCAGTTCTTC. This encodes CASSRGRRNNEQFF.

In this sample, this clonotype turned up many times. The chain recombines TRBV19 with TRBJ2-1, with 8 bases matching TRBD1. The V and J ends lost 4 bases and 7 bases, in that order; junction bases with no gene match: 6. Germline lookup yields CDR1 LNHDA and CDR2 SQIVND (reference sequence). This CDR3 comprises 14 residues. The CDR3 reads CASSTRQGINEQFF. DNA of the CDR3: TGTGCCAGTAGTACCCGACAGGGGATTAATGAGCAGTTCTTC.

V and J are TRBV5-4 and TRBJ2-5; no clear D. CDR3 length: 14 amino acids. V lost 1 base and J lost 2, with 9 bases in between. Per germline, CDR1 SGHNT and CDR2 YYREEE (reference sequence). The CDR3 nucleotides read TGTGCCAGCAGCTTGTTCGCTGGGCAAGAGACCCAGTACTTC. Protein sequence: CASSLFAGQETQYF.

The chain employs TRBV3-1 and TRBJ1-6; D gene unclear. The CDR3 runs 15 residues. From germline, CDR1 is LGHDT and CDR2 YNNKEL (reference sequence). Trimming removed 4 bases at V and 5 bases at J, with 12 bases between. CDR3 in amino acids: CASSREDTDNSPLHF. For the CDR3, the DNA is TGTGCCAGCAGCCGAGAAGACACAGATAATTCACCCCTCCACTTT.

This clonotype has only a few counts. The chain combines TRBV3-1 with TRBJ2-1; the match to TRBD1 covers 11 bases. This CDR3 is built from 15 residues. Germline V gives CDR1 LGHDT, CDR2 YNNKEL (reference sequence). With 4 bases clipped from V and 4 bases from J, the junction kept 3 bases outside the gene matches. The CDR3 bases are TGTGCCAGCAGCCGCGGACAGGGGGCGTACAATGAGCAGTTCTTC. Translating gives CASSRGQGAYNEQFF.

This clonotype was counted between two and nine times. DNA for the CDR3: TGCAGTGCTCCCGACAGGGATTCACCCCTCCACTTT. Its protein is CSAPDRDSPLHF. The J gene is TRBJ1-6, the V gene TRBV20-1; 7 bases map to TRBD1. The germline CDR1 and CDR2 sequences are DFQATT and SNEGSKA (reference sequence). The CDR3 sequence is 12 residues long. Germline trimming cut 5 bases from V and 8 bases from J; bases unmatched to any gene: 3.

The rearrangement links TRBV2 to TRBJ1-5; the D gene is possibly TRBD1 (6 bases). This CDR3 contains 15 residues. Germline CDR1 SNHLY, CDR2 FYNNEI. Trimming left V 7 bases short and J 2 bases short, with 15 bases between. This chain's CDR3 is CASKGEGWGNQPQHF. In DNA form, the CDR3 reads TGTGCCAGCAAGGGGGAGGGATGGGGCAATCAGCCCCAGCATTTT.

This clonotype was found many times. The rearrangement links TRBV7-2 to TRBJ2-6; D is possibly TRBD2 (5 bases). V dropped 7 bases and J dropped 0 bases, with 16 bases sitting between them. Germline V gene sequence: CDR1 SGHTA, CDR2 FQGNSA. This CDR3 has 17 residues. The CDR3 region is CASTLRPLDSGANVLTF. The CDR3 nucleotides are TGTGCCAGCACCCTCCGTCCACTAGACTCTGGGGCCAACGTCCTGACTTTC.

In this sample, this clonotype turned up many times. This chain uses TRBV2 with TRBJ2-3, with D hard to call. The V and J ends lost 6 bases and 2 bases respectively, with 3 bases between them. CDR3 length equals 11 residues. Germline CDR1 and CDR2: SNHLY and FYNNEI. The CDR3 nucleotides are TGTGCCAGCAGATACACAGATACGCAGTATTTT. Protein product: CASRYTDTQYF.

This clonotype occurred many times. This chain links TRBV18 with TRBJ1-6; a possible D gene is TRBD1 (5 bases). The V gene lost 6 bases and the J gene lost 2 bases, with 11 bases spanning the gap. The CDR3 covers 15 residues. The germline CDR1 and CDR2 sequences are KGHSH and LQKENI. CDR3 coding DNA: TGTGCCAGCTCGTACCAGGGCGCCTATAATTCACCCCTCCACTTT. It encodes CASSYQGAYNSPLHF.

The J gene is TRBJ2-7, the V gene TRBV20-1; a weak D match, TRBD1 (5 bases). V was cut by 3 bases and J by 3 bases, with 9 bases left in between. The length of the CDR3 is 12 residues. Germline lookup yields CDR1 DFQATT and CDR2 SNEGSKA (reference sequence). DNA for the CDR3: TGCAGTGCTAGGACAGACTTCTACGAGCAGTACTTC. Translated: CSARTDFYEQYF.

There are a few counts of this clonotype. This sequence joins TRBV19 and TRBJ2-6, with D hard to call. Looked up from germline, CDR1 is LNHDA and CDR2 is SQIVND (reference sequence). The ends were cut back, 5 bases at V and 0 bases at J, with 11 bases in the middle. CDR3 length equals 16 residues. CDR3 bases: TGTGCCAGTAGTTCCTCTCGCCCCTCTGGGGCCAACGTCCTGACTTTC. It encodes CASSSSRPSGANVLTF.

At least ten counts were recorded for this clonotype. The chain joins TRBV25-1 to TRBJ1-6; D not certain. The CDR3 has 13 residues. Germline CDR1 and CDR2: MGHDK and SYGVNS. V gave up 7 bases and J gave up 9 bases, with 13 bases separating them. CDR3 DNA sequence: TGTGCCAGCAAGAATCTAGGAAGTTCACCCCTCCACTTT. Its protein product is CASKNLGSSPLHF.

This clonotype was seen at least ten times. The chain joins TRBV7-2 to TRBJ2-1; 9 nucleotides line up with TRBD2. Germline CDR1 SGHTA, CDR2 FQGNSA. Trimming took 5 bases from V and 7 from J; bases not matched to a gene: 15. The CDR3 extends over 17 amino acids. The CDR3 here is CASSVSSGAAPTNEQFF. In DNA, the CDR3 is TGTGCCAGCAGCGTCTCTAGCGGGGCGGCCCCCACAAATGAGCAGTTCTTC. Supplemented by reference TRBV7-2 and TRBJ2-1, the full variable domain reads GAGVSQSPSNKVTEKGKDVELRCDPISGHTALYWYRQSLGQGLEFLIYFQGNSAPDKSGLPSDRFSAERTGGSVSTLTIQRTQQEDSAVYLCASSVSSGAAPTNEQFFGPGTRLTVL.

This clonotype turned up a few times. This rearrangement joins TRBV13 to TRBJ2-2; D is uncertain. Germline lookup yields CDR1 PRHDT and CDR2 FYEKMQ (reference sequence). V was shortened by 4 bases and J by 1 base, with 7 bases between the two germline ends. The CDR3 contains 14 residues. CDR3 bases: TGTGCCAGCAGCTACAGCGAGAACACCGGGGAGCTGTTTTTT. This gives the protein CASSYSENTGELFF.

This clonotype was seen repeatedly, ten times or more. DNA of the CDR3: TGTGCCAGTAGGGGTATTACAGGACGGTATCAGCCCCAGCATTTT. Its translation: CASRGITGRYQPQHF. The gene calls are TRBV19 and TRBJ1-5, with D possibly matching TRBD1 (5 bases). The CDR3 totals 15 residues. V lost 6 bases and J lost 5, with 17 bases in between. Germline V gives CDR1 LNHDA, CDR2 SQIVND (reference sequence).

The rearrangement links TRBV19 to TRBJ2-5; 8 nucleotides agree with TRBD1. CDR3 size: 12 residues. Trimming removed 7 bases from V and 4 bases from J; junction bases left unmatched: 2. Germline V CDR1 and CDR2: LNHDA, SQIVND (reference sequence). This CDR3 is CASTDRGETQYF. DNA of the CDR3: TGTGCCAGTACCGACAGGGGAGAGACCCAGTACTTC.